Following are 4 T cell receptor beta chains from one sample sequenced in a study of beta chain features in type 1 diabetes. Study outcomes and limitations: Across all four CD4+ subsets, people with type 1 diabetes showed modestly shorter TCRB CDR3s.

Expressed TCRB transcripts were sequenced because the isolated RNA had all been reverse transcribed beforehand. The repertoire was sequenced with immunoSEQ multiplex PCR; TCRdb's copy has only in-frame clones and lacks some. The data show 140,000 to 150,000 clones, about 13% seen once. Antigen specificity for these receptors is unknown. Sequencing was carried out using central memory CD4+ T cells from blood. These receptors all stem from a man between 18 and 29 years old with type 1 diabetes.

The rearrangement uses TRBV7-2 and TRBJ2-5; 11 positions agree with TRBD2. Germline lookup yields CDR1 SGHTA and CDR2 FQGNSA. V was pared by 1 base and J by 5 bases, with 0 bases of the junction left unmatched. The CDR3 consists of 14 residues. CDR3 sequence reads: CASSLGTSGETQYF. Written as DNA, the CDR3 is TGTGCCAGCAGCTTAGGGACTAGCGGGGAGACCCAGTACTTC.

This chain links TRBV9 with TRBJ1-1; D is perhaps TRBD1 (6 bases). Per germline, CDR1 SGDLS and CDR2 YYNGEE. With 0 bases removed from V and 0 bases from J, the gap between germline ends came to 18 bases. The CDR3 extends over 18 amino acids. The CDR3 bases are TGTGCCAGCAGCGTAGCCCCCCCTTGGACAGAAATGAACACTGAAGCTTTCTTT. This codes for CASSVAPPWTEMNTEAFF.

This clone was detected a few times. J is TRBJ1-5 and V is TRBV2; TRBD1 aligns across 8 bases. The CDR3 has 15 residues. Germline V gene data show CDR1 as SNHLY and CDR2 as FYNNEI. V lost 9 bases to trimming and J lost 0 bases; unmatched junction nucleotides: 7. The CDR3 spells CASKGQGVSNQPQHF. The CDR3, as DNA: TGTGCCAGTAAAGGACAGGGCGTTAGCAATCAGCCCCAGCATTTT.

The V gene is TRBV10-3, the J gene TRBJ2-5; 7 nucleotides agree with TRBD2. This CDR3 contains 13 residues. Germline V lookup: CDR1 ENHRY, CDR2 SYGVKD. The junction had 3 bases not matched to a gene; V was cut back by 7 bases and J by 1 base. The DNA of the CDR3 is TGTGCCATCAAGGCTAGCGGCCAAGAGACCCAGTACTTC. Encoded protein: CAIKASGQETQYF.